This TCR beta chain was identified during a study of T cell responses to AZD1222 COVID-19 vaccine. Sequenced by immunoSEQ multiplex PCR; TCRdb stores in-frame clones only, minus some. The sample shows about 54,000 clones, nearly 90% of them seen only once. The CDR3 contains 16 residues. Trimming took 5 bases from V and 6 from J; bases not matched to a gene: 11. Looked up from germline, CDR1 is SNHLY and CDR2 is FYNNEI. The sequence was collected from an adult in good health. The genes are TRBV2 and TRBJ2-7; 12 positions match TRBD1. This material consisted of peripheral blood, taken on day 0 of AZD1222 vaccination. The CDR3 region has the DNA TGTGCCAGCAGTTGGACCGGGACAGGGGGCTGTTGCGAGCAGTACTTC. Its protein is CASSWTGTGGCCEQYF.